The rows below give T cell receptor beta chains drawn from one sample of a study of control samples from healthy donors and cancer patients. Sequencing was performed with immunoSEQ multiplex PCR; in TCRdb, only in-frame clones are kept and a portion is missing. The sample includes about 120,000 clones, approximately 87% seen only once; the top ten take 12%. Specimen: blood. These receptors were obtained from a man younger than 45 in good health. Each CDR3 is given with its conserved first and last residue. Size is stated for part of the rows, as once, few or many counts, or as a class when the clone is expanded.

V gene	clone size	J gene	CDR3 protein
TRBV5-1	NA	TRBJ2-2	CASSSDRAAGELFF
TRBV14	once	TRBJ2-1	CASSGTDYNEQFF
TRBV12-5	NA	TRBJ1-1	CASGLVVTRVRTEAFF
TRBV4-1	NA	TRBJ1-2	CASRDRDGYTF
TRBV18	NA	TRBJ1-2	CASSPNRGDGYTF
TRBV7-2	NA	TRBJ2-7	CASSFRSDRASSYEQYF
TRBV3-1/TRBV3-2	NA	TRBJ2-3	CASAKGTVTDTQYF
TRBV5-4	NA	TRBJ1-1	CASSLMNTEAFF
TRBV27	once	TRBJ1-6	CASSSHGTGASSYNSPLHF
TRBV10-3	once	TRBJ2-3	CAISESRTSGPDTQYF
TRBV30	NA	TRBJ1-1	CAWMGQENTEAFF
TRBV29-1	once	TRBJ1-1	CSAQGGITTEAFF
TRBV6-6	NA	TRBJ2-7	CASSPQGSHEQYF
TRBV9	once	TRBJ1-6	CASSVAPFGQGGSPLHF
TRBV5-5	NA	TRBJ1-2	CASSLRGGGYTF
TRBV6-1	NA	TRBJ1-1	CASSEEGEAFF
TRBV6-6	medium-sized	TRBJ1-6	CASSSDSYNSPLHF
TRBV12-3/TRBV12-4	NA	TRBJ1-2	CATRTGRNYGYTF
TRBV9	NA	TRBJ2-3	CASSAELAGGSDTQYF